This T cell receptor beta chain was sequenced for a study of cytomegalovirus exposure and HLA in healthy donors. Study-level points and caveats: Three chains tied to CMV proved CMV antigen-specific in vitro. For most subjects, TCR beta sequences were reported to predict HLA-A and HLA-B alleles with accuracy. In a later analysis, DRB1 alleles had the most associated TCRs; HLA-C alleles the fewest. Previous analysis showed most TCR beta V segments were productive about 87% or about 30% of the time.

Primers for the PCR totalled 60 Vbeta and 13 Jbeta. Sequenced by immunoSEQ multiplex PCR; TCRdb stores in-frame clones only, minus some. Of roughly 74,000 clones in the sample, 60% to 85% were seen once. CDR1 and CDR2 (germline): LNHDA, SQIVND (reference sequence). V was cut by 7 bases and J by 0 bases, with 7 bases left in between. This CDR3 has 13 residues. To note about this clone: What it binds is not known.

Sequencing used PBMCs. V and J are TRBV19 and TRBJ1-3; D gene unclear. The receptor was derived from a man aged 35-49 years in good health and CMV-seronegative. The CDR3 here is CASTVHSGNTIYF. CDR3 in DNA: TGTGCCAGTACAGTTCACTCTGGAAACACCATATATTTT.